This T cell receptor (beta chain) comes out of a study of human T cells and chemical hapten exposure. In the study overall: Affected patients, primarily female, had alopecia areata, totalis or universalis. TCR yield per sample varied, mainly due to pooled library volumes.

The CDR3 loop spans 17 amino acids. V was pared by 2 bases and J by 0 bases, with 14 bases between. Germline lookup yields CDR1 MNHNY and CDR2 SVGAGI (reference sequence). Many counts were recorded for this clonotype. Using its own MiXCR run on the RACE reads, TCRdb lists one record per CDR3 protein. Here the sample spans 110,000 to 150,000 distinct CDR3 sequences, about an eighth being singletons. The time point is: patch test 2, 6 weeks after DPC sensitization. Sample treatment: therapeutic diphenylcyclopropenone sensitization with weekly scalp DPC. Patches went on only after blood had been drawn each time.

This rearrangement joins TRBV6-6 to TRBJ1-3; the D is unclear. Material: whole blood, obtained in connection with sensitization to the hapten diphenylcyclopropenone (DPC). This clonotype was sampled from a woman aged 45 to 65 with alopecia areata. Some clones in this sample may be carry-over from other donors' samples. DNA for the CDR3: TGTGCCAGCAGTTACCGGTCCCGGGGTCCCTCTGGAAACACCATATATTTT. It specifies CASSYRSRGPSGNTIYF.